The source of this T cell receptor beta chain is a study of T-cell reconstitution after alpha-beta-depleted transplantation in children (dated by TCRdb to 2016 to 2018). Context from the whole study: The study quantitatively tracked T-cell immune reconstitution after TCRalphabeta/CD19-depleted allogeneic hematopoietic cell transplantation in children using TCR repertoire profiling.

The treatment or condition label, read with the paper, signifies: allogeneic hematopoietic cell transplantation with graft depleted of TCRalphabeta T cells and CD19 B cells. The transplant recipients were children given TCRalphabeta/CD19-depleted allogeneic hematopoietic cell grafts. Many counts were recorded for this clonotype. There is no known antigen for this receptor. Base qualities are not provided; no much larger clone lies one nucleotide away. Library preparation employed PCR. TCRdb shows the sequencer as Illumina HiSeq 2500. TCR library preparation used molecular barcoding, with unique molecular identifiers applied to normalize quantification of the TCRbeta repertoire. TCRdb reprocessed the public reads (quality trimming at Q25 with fastp, clone calling with MiXCR) and kept in-frame beta chains. Rows are unified per CDR3 protein, each entry keeping the most common DNA and genes. The sample table holds about 200,000 distinct CDR3 sequences, of which around 5.9% were seen once. The top ten hold about 4.3% of the sample.

Taken from cysteine to phenylalanine, the CDR3 has 16 residues. Of all the DNA, just the CDR3 is kept, 48 bases in frame from base 1. V is reduced by 7 bases and J by 3 bases, leaving a spacing of 19 bases between them. From a lookup of the germline V gene, CDR1 and CDR2 are MNHNS and SASEGT. Overall study results and their limits: Over subsequent months, a decline in hyperexpanded clone frequencies was noted, and after one year, T-cell counts and TCRbeta diversity were mostly ascribed to newly produced T cells. In some patients, high TCRbeta diversity at day 60 was attributed to recipient T cells and intrathymic progenitors that had survived conditioning. Apparently early alphabetaT-cell count recovery about two months after transplant reportedly relied on only several hundred rapidly expanded clones derived from non-depleted graft cells.

The chain employs TRBV6-1 and TRBJ2-1; TRBD1 might be the D gene, on 5 matching bases. This TCR came from a girl less than two years old with combined immunodeficiency, due to receive a stem cell transplant. Sequencing used PBMCs, obtained before TCRalphabeta/CD19-depleted stem cell transplant. The CDR3 here reads CASIRLTPGYYNEQFF. DNA sequence: TGTGCCAGCATAAGACTGACTCCAGGGTACTACAATGAGCAGTTCTTC.